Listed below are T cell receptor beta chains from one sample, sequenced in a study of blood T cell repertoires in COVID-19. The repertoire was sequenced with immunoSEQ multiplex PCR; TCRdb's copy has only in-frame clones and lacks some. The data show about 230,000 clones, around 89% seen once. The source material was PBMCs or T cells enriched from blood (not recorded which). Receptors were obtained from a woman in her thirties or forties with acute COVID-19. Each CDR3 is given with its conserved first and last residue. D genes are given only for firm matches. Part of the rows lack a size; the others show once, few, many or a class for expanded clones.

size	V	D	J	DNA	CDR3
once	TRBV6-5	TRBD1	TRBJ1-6	TGTGCCAGCAGTTCAGCGTTGACAGGGCTCAATTCACCCCTCCACTTT	CASSSALTGLNSPLHF
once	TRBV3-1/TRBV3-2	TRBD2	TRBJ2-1	TGTGCCAGCAGCCAAGAGGCGGGAGCCACGAATGAGCAGTTCTTC	CASSQEAGATNEQFF
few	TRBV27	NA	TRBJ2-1	TGTGCCAGCGGTCTAATCGGGAGCTCCTACAATGAGCAGTTCTTC	CASGLIGSSYNEQFF
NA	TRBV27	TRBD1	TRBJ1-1	TGTGCCAGCAGTTCCCACGACAGGGTCGAGGCTTTCTTT	CASSSHDRVEAFF
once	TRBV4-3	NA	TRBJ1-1	TGCGCCAGCAGCACTCGGTCCTTGAGAGGAACTGAAGCTTTCTTT	CASSTRSLRGTEAFF
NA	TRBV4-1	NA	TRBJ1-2	TGCGCCAGCAGCCAAGTGGGGGGGTGGGGCTATGGCTACACCTTC	CASSQVGGWGYGYTF
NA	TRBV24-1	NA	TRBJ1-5	TGTGCCACCAGTGCCACAGGGAATCAGCCCCAGCATTTT	CATSATGNQPQHF
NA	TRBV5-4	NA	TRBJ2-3	TGTGCCAGCAGCTGGTGGGAGAGCACAGATACGCAGTATTTT	CASSWWESTDTQYF
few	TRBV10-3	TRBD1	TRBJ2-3	TGTGCCATCAGTGAGACACCGGGACAGGGGACAGATACGCAGTATTTT	CAISETPGQGTDTQYF
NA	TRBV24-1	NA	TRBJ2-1	TGTGCCACCAGTGATTTAAGGGCGGGTGCTAGGTTCTTC	CATSDLRAGARFF
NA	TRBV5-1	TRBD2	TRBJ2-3	TGCGCCAGCAGCTTTCGGAGCGGGGGGGCCGGGGATACGCAGTATTTT	CASSFRSGGAGDTQYF
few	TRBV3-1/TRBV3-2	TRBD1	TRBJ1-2	TGTGCCAGCAGCCAAGAAGGGGGGCGGACAGGGGCCGGCTACACCTTC	CASSQEGGRTGAGYTF
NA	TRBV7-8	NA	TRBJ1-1	TGTGCCAGCAGCTCTCCTCCGTATGAAGCTTTCTTT	CASSSPPYEAFF
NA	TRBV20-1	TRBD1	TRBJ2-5	TGCAGTGCTAGTGAGACAGGGGAAGAGACCCAGTACTTC	CSASETGEETQYF
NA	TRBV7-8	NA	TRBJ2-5	TGTGCCAGCAGCTTAGGTCAGGGGTCTGGACGGGAGACCCAGTACTTC	CASSLGQGSGRETQYF
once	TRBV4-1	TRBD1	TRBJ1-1	TGCGCCAGCAGCAATAGACAGGGATCGAACACTGAAGCTTTCTTT	CASSNRQGSNTEAFF
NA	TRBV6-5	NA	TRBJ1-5	TGTGCCAGCAGTTACTTCGCAGGAGGTCAGCCCCAGCATTTT	CASSYFAGGQPQHF
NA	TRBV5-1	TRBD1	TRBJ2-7	TGCGCCAGCAGCCCACGGACGGACAGGGTTAAGTACGAGCAGTACTTC	CASSPRTDRVKYEQYF
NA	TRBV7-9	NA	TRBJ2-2	TGTGCCAGCAGCTTAGGCCAGGGGCGCACCGGGGAGCTGTTTTTT	CASSLGQGRTGELFF
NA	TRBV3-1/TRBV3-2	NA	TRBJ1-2	TGTGCCAGCAGCCAAGGACAGGTGGACGGCTACACCTTC	CASSQGQVDGYTF
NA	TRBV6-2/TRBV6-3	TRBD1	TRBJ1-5	TGTGCCAGCAGTTCACAGGGGGGTCAGCCCCAGCATTTT	CASSSQGGQPQHF
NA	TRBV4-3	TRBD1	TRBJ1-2	TGCGCCAGCAGCCTTACCCGGACAGGGCATTATGGCTACACCTTC	CASSLTRTGHYGYTF